The 5 T cell receptor beta chains presented below share a single source sample, sequenced in a study of graft-versus-host responses after intestinal transplantation. Profiled with immunoSEQ multiplex PCR; TCRdb holds only in-frame clones, not every one. The sample records about 41,000 clones, 90% to 95% being singletons. No antigen is known for these receptors. Source: unstimulated CD8+ T cells sorted from spleen or lymph node cells, taken before transplant. Receptor source: a human donor who was the organ donor for an intestinal transplant.

This chain links TRBV5-6 with TRBJ1-1; D possibly corresponds to TRBD1 (5 bases). The CDR3 sequence is 15 residues long. Germline V gene data show CDR1 as SGHDT and CDR2 as YYEEEE. V shed 1 base and J shed 7 bases, with 17 bases lying between them. CDR3 in DNA: TGTGCCAGCAGCTTGCTGCGGGGGTGGACACTTGAAGCTTTCTTT. This codes for CASSLLRGWTLEAFF.

The V gene is TRBV6-4, the J gene TRBJ2-3; tentative D call: TRBD2 (6 bases). The CDR3 has 14 residues. V shed 4 bases and J shed 6 bases, with 14 bases lying between them. Germline CDR1 and CDR2: MRHNA and SNTAGT. The CDR3 is CASSVGSGVDTQYF. In DNA form, the CDR3 reads TGTGCCAGCAGTGTGGGTAGCGGAGTTGATACGCAGTATTTT.

The rearrangement joins TRBV6-1 to TRBJ2-5; D uncertain. The CDR3 has 13 residues. Trimming removed 7 bases from V and 2 bases from J, with 11 bases in between. The germline V gene encodes CDR1 MNHNS and CDR2 SASEGT. CDR3 amino acids: CASKSYRQETQYF. CDR3 in DNA: TGTGCCAGCAAGTCGTACCGACAAGAGACCCAGTACTTC.

V is TRBV7-9 and J is TRBJ1-1, with 9 positions matching TRBD1. Germline V gives CDR1 SEHNR, CDR2 FQNEAQ (reference sequence). The CDR3 runs 15 residues. V shed 5 bases and J 3 bases; nucleotides not matched to a gene: 7. The CDR3: CASSPPGTGYTEAFF. The CDR3 DNA reads as TGTGCCAGCAGCCCCCCCGGGACAGGGTACACTGAAGCTTTCTTT.

This chain connects TRBV7-2 to TRBJ1-2; maybe TRBD1 (5 bases). The CDR3 is 19 amino acids. V shed 1 base and J shed 0 bases, with 21 bases lying between them. In germline, CDR1 is SGHTA, CDR2 FQGNSA. As DNA, the CDR3 is TGTGCCAGCAGCTTAGGGGGAGGTTTGACAGTTTACTCTAACTATGGCTACACCTTC. Translated, it gives CASSLGGGLTVYSNYGYTF.